Following are 26 T cell receptor beta chains from one sample sequenced in a study of cytomegalovirus exposure and HLA in healthy donors. The PCR was carried out with 60 Vbeta primers and 13 Jbeta primers. Using immunoSEQ multiplex PCR, the repertoire was profiled, and TCRdb retains in-frame clones only, with some absent. The table includes some 100,000 clones, around 69% detected once. Sequenced: PBMCs. These receptors were taken from a man between 45 and 60 years old in good health and CMV-seropositive.

The rearrangement uses TRBV10-3 and TRBJ2-7, with 10 nucleotides matching TRBD1. CDR3 size: 13 residues. Germline CDR1 and CDR2: ENHRY and SYGVKD. V dropped 6 bases and J dropped 1; count of bases not matched to a gene: 0. The chain's CDR3 is CAIRGQGSYEQYF. The CDR3 DNA reads TGTGCCATCAGGGGACAGGGGTCCTACGAGCAGTACTTC.

The chain joins TRBV5-4 to TRBJ2-1, with D possibly TRBD1 on 5 matching bases. The germline V and J ends were trimmed by 0 bases and 15 bases, with 13 bases remaining between them. The CDR3 spans 12 residues. The germline V gene has CDR1 SGHNT and CDR2 YYREEE (reference sequence). CDR3 residues: CASSLGGAEWFF. In DNA form, the CDR3 reads TGTGCCAGCAGCTTGGGTGGGGCGGAGTGGTTCTTC.

The V and J genes are TRBV7-2 and TRBJ2-7; 12 bases map to TRBD1. The CDR3 is 15 residues long. The ends lost 8 bases at V and 3 bases at J; junction bases unmatched: 8. Germline loops: CDR1 SGHTA, CDR2 FQGNSA. CDR3 region: CASGGQGASRYEQYF. DNA of the CDR3: TGTGCCAGCGGGGGACAGGGGGCCTCTCGCTACGAGCAGTACTTC. The entire variable domain, with the rest obtained from reference TRBV7-2 and TRBJ2-7, is as follows: GAGVSQSPSNKVTEKGKDVELRCDPISGHTALYWYRQSLGQGLEFLIYFQGNSAPDKSGLPSDRFSAERTGGSVSTLTIQRTQQEDSAVYLCASGGQGASRYEQYFGPGTRLTVT.

This chain connects TRBV6-1 to TRBJ1-4; no definite D call. V lost 6 bases, J lost 0 bases, and 11 bases lay in between. This CDR3 is 15 amino acids long. Germline CDR1 reads MNHNS; CDR2 reads SASEGT. The CDR3 nucleotides are TGTGCCAGCAGCCCCATGGCATCAACTAATGAAAAACTGTTTTTT. This sequence encodes CASSPMASTNEKLFF.

The chain employs TRBV2 and TRBJ1-6; a weak D match, TRBD1 (6 bases). Germline CDR1 reads SNHLY; CDR2 reads FYNNEI. Trimming took 2 bases from V and 2 from J, leaving 16 bases between them. The CDR3 is made up of 18 amino acids. This CDR3 reads CASSERGGGGAYNSPLHF. The CDR3 DNA sequence: TGTGCCAGCAGTGAACGGGGAGGGGGTGGTGCCTATAATTCACCCCTCCACTTT. The variable domain in full, with the rest retrieved from reference TRBV2 and TRBJ1-6, is EPEVTQTPSHQVTQMGQEVILRCVPISNHLYFYWYRQILGQKVEFLVSFYNNEISEKSEIFDDQFSVERPDGSNFTLKIRSTKLEDSAMYFCASSERGGGGAYNSPLHFGNGTRLTVT.

The chain recombines TRBV13 with TRBJ2-1; 8 positions agree with TRBD1. Germline V gene data show CDR1 as PRHDT and CDR2 as FYEKMQ (reference sequence). J lost 3 bases, V lost 5 bases, and 12 bases had no gene match. This CDR3 has 17 amino acids. The CDR3 DNA is TGTGCCAGCAGCCCCGGGACAGGCGTTAGTCTCTACAATGAGCAGTTCTTC. Translating gives CASSPGTGVSLYNEQFF.

The rearrangement joins TRBV11-2 to TRBJ2-5, with a weak D call TRBD2 (6 bases). V was cut by 5 bases and J by 2 bases, with 12 bases left in between. Per germline, CDR1 SGHAT and CDR2 FQNNGV. This CDR3 contains 14 residues. The CDR3 here is CASSQGLTQETQYF. The CDR3 region has the DNA TGTGCCAGCAGCCAGGGACTTACTCAAGAGACCCAGTACTTC.

Only a few counts were recorded for this clone. The chain couples TRBV7-9 to TRBJ1-1; D not resolved. This CDR3 contains 14 residues. Trimming removed 2 bases at V and 2 bases at J, with 9 bases between. CDR1 is SEHNR and CDR2 is FQNEAQ in the germline V gene (reference sequence). The CDR3 DNA reads TGTGCCAGCAGCTTATCAGGAGGCAACACTGAAGCTTTCTTT. Protein sequence: CASSLSGGNTEAFF.

V gene TRBV7-2 combines with J gene TRBJ2-5; TRBD2 aligns across 10 bases. V was clipped by 4 bases and J by 5 bases; unmatched bases: 13. The CDR3 contains 17 residues. Germline V lookup: CDR1 SGHTA, CDR2 FQGNSA. The CDR3: CASSSFQLAGSRETQYF. The CDR3 bases are TGTGCCAGCAGCTCTTTCCAACTAGCGGGAAGTCGGGAGACCCAGTACTTC.

The V gene is TRBV4-1, the J gene TRBJ1-4; D is undetermined. Germline lookup yields CDR1 MGHRA and CDR2 YSYEKL. The V end lost 7 bases, the J end lost 4 bases, and 16 bases lay between the germline ends. This CDR3 is 15 amino acids long. The CDR3 DNA is TGCGCCAGCAAACACATGTTCGGGAGTAATGAAAAACTGTTTTTT. It encodes CASKHMFGSNEKLFF.

This chain joins TRBV27 and TRBJ2-6, with 8 bases lining up with TRBD1. CDR3 length equals 17 residues. Germline loops: CDR1 MNHEY, CDR2 SMNVEV (reference sequence). Losses at the gene ends were 5 bases for V and 0 bases for J; bases not matched to a gene: 6. CDR3 nucleotides: TGTGCCAGCAGTGCGACAGGGGTGTACTCTGGGGCCAACGTCCTGACTTTC. Translation: CASSATGVYSGANVLTF. Drawing the rest from reference TRBV27 and TRBJ2-6, the complete variable domain is EAQVTQNPRYLITVTGKKLTVTCSQNMNHEYMSWYRQDPGLGLRQIYYSMNVEVTDKGDVPEGYKVSRKEKRNFPLILESPSPNQTSLYFCASSATGVYSGANVLTFGAGSRLTVL.

The chain carries TRBV18 and TRBJ2-2; 7 nucleotides match TRBD2. Germline-derived CDR1 and CDR2 are KGHSH and LQKENI. The V segment lost 0 bases and the J segment 3 bases; nucleotides outside the gene matches: 1. The CDR3 is 15 amino acids. CDR3 sequence (DNA): TGTGCCAGCTCACCACCGAGCGGGGACACCGGGGAGCTGTTTTTT. This codes for CASSPPSGDTGELFF.

The V call is TRBV10-3, the J call TRBJ1-1; TRBD1 is a possible D gene (6 bases). The CDR3 length is 14 residues. V was cut by 6 bases and J by 3 bases, with 14 bases left in between. Per germline, CDR1 ENHRY and CDR2 SYGVKD. CDR3 nucleotides: TGTGCCATCAGGATCGGAGGGGGGGACACTGAAGCTTTCTTT. It translates to CAIRIGGGDTEAFF.

The V and J genes are TRBV11-2 and TRBJ2-7, with D maybe TRBD2 (7 bases). CDR3 length equals 15 residues. Germline CDR1 reads SGHAT; CDR2 reads FQNNGV. V gave up 0 bases and J gave up 2 bases, with 11 bases separating them. CDR3 residues: CASSLEGGPTYEQYF. In nucleotides, the CDR3 is TGTGCCAGCAGCTTAGAGGGGGGGCCCACCTACGAGCAGTACTTC.

V is TRBV29-1 and J is TRBJ1-2; 8 nucleotides agree with TRBD1. The germline V gene has CDR1 SQVTM and CDR2 ANQGSEA. After removal of 6 bases from V and 2 bases from J, the junction contained 5 bases not matched to a gene. CDR3 length: 13 residues. The CDR3 region is CSVDRGENYGYTF. In DNA, the CDR3 is TGCAGCGTCGACAGGGGCGAAAACTATGGCTACACCTTC.

The CDR3 DNA reads as TGTGCCAGCAGCGCCGGTTCCACTTCCTACAATGAGCAGTTCTTC. Protein sequence: CASSAGSTSYNEQFF. This chain links TRBV5-6 with TRBJ2-1; D unresolved. CDR3 length: 15 amino acids. The V end lost 4 bases, the J end lost 1 base, and 12 bases lay between the germline ends. Germline V gene sequence: CDR1 SGHDT, CDR2 YYEEEE.

The chain is built from TRBV25-1 and TRBJ1-1; 11 positions agree with TRBD1. The V gene end was trimmed by 3 bases and the J gene end by 6 bases; junction bases not matched to a gene: 9. From germline, CDR1 is MGHDK and CDR2 SYGVNS. This CDR3 has 16 amino acids. This chain's CDR3 is CASSDLGGGQGAEAFF. As DNA, the CDR3 is TGTGCCAGCAGTGACCTCGGGGGGGGACAGGGGGCTGAAGCTTTCTTT.

The CDR3 is CASSPRTAYSYEQYF. CDR3 bases: TGTGCCAGCAGCCCCCGGACAGCTTACTCCTACGAGCAGTACTTC. This chain links TRBV28 with TRBJ2-7, with a possible D match to TRBD1 (6 bases). The CDR3 consists of 15 residues. V was pared by 6 bases and J by 0 bases, with 15 bases between. Per the germline V gene, CDR1 is MDHEN and CDR2 is SYDVKM.

Here the CDR3 reads CASSEAPGIYTEAFF. CDR3 DNA: TGTGCCAGCAGTGAAGCCCCAGGGATTTATACTGAAGCTTTCTTT. This chain joins TRBV2 and TRBJ1-1; the D gene is possibly TRBD1 (5 bases). Germline CDR1 reads SNHLY; CDR2 reads FYNNEI. The CDR3 is 15 amino acids. Trimming left V 0 bases short and J 5 bases short, with 13 bases between.

This chain joins TRBV28 and TRBJ1-5; TRBD1 aligns across 7 bases. The germline V gene has CDR1 MDHEN and CDR2 SYDVKM. This CDR3 has 16 amino acids. The V segment lost 8 bases and the J segment 6 bases; nucleotides outside the gene matches: 16. The CDR3 DNA sequence: TGTGCCAGCCTGGTCTCAAACAGGGGATCCAGTCAGCCCCAGCATTTT. It encodes CASLVSNRGSSQPQHF.

The rearrangement links TRBV9 to TRBJ1-1; 9 nucleotides agree with TRBD1. This CDR3 is 15 amino acids long. CDR1 and CDR2 (germline): SGDLS, YYNGEE. V was clipped by 4 bases and J by 0 bases; unmatched bases: 4. The CDR3 coding sequence is TGTGCCAGCAGCTTCACAGGGGGCTTGAACACTGAAGCTTTCTTT. This translates into CASSFTGGLNTEAFF.

J is TRBJ2-5 and V is TRBV6-1; D may be TRBD2 (5 bases). Germline CDR1 MNHNS, CDR2 SASEGT. V dropped 6 bases and J dropped 2 bases, with 10 bases sitting between them. The CDR3 contains 13 residues. The CDR3 spells CASSPGVQETQYF. Written as DNA, the CDR3 is TGTGCCAGCAGCCCCGGGGTACAAGAGACCCAGTACTTC.

This chain joins TRBV9 and TRBJ2-5; 11 nucleotides align to TRBD2. The better agreement between TRBJ2-7 and the DNA end casts doubt on the J call. The CDR3 contains 15 residues. Germline V gene lookup returns CDR1 SGDLS and CDR2 YYNGEE. CDR3 DNA: TGTGCCAGCAGCGTAGGGCTAGCGGGGGGATACGAGCAGTACTTC. Translated, it gives CASSVGLAGGYEQYF.

The J gene is TRBJ1-2, the V gene TRBV5-4; TRBD1 is a possible D gene (5 bases). This CDR3 contains 15 residues. Trimming took 4 bases from V and 3 from J, leaving 16 bases between them. Germline lookup yields CDR1 SGHNT and CDR2 YYREEE (reference sequence). The CDR3 loop is CASSPKGGGDYGYTF. DNA of the CDR3: TGTGCCAGCAGCCCGAAGGGAGGAGGGGACTATGGCTACACCTTC.

This chain uses TRBV4-3 with TRBJ2-2; no reliable D call. CDR1 and CDR2 (germline): LGHNA, YSLEER. Trimming pared 0 bases from V and 4 bases from J, leaving 9 bases between. This CDR3 region has 15 residues. The CDR3 loop is CASSQDWAPTGELFF. CDR3 coding DNA: TGCGCCAGCAGCCAAGATTGGGCCCCCACCGGGGAGCTGTTTTTT.

V and J are TRBV7-2 and TRBJ2-5; D ambiguous. Per the germline V gene, CDR1 is SGHTA and CDR2 is FQGNSA. With 4 bases removed from V and 4 bases from J, the gap between germline ends came to 7 bases. This CDR3 is built from 12 residues. CDR3 nucleotides: TGTGCCAGCAGCTCGTACAGAGAGACCCAGTACTTC. Translation: CASSSYRETQYF.